This T cell receptor (beta chain) was retrieved from a study of T cells in Graves' hyperthyroidism and ophthalmopathy. The TCR beta CDR3 regions underwent amplification using RNA transcripts as the source. HTBI primers were used for first-round RT-PCR of the TCR CDR3. TCRdb itself ran the multiplex PCR reads through MiXCR, one entry per CDR3 protein. Of roughly 350,000 distinct CDR3 sequences in the sample, around 14% were seen once. Concerning this clonotype itself: Antigen unknown.

Stable hyperthyroidism: no ophthalmopathy progression over 18 months of follow-up. Study results and caveats: Stable hyperthyroidism was told apart from ophthalmopathy by a model built on 13 V-J features. Most thyroid clonotypes with frequency above 0.001 were detected in blood.

The germline gives CDR1 SQVTM, CDR2 ANQGSEA. The CDR3 totals 14 residues. V lost 8 bases, J lost 5 bases, and 19 bases lay in between. The TCR originated in a woman aged 25 to 39 with Graves' hyperthyroidism. Sequencing was done on a sample of blood. The V gene is TRBV29-1, the J gene TRBJ2-1; no clear D. The chain's CDR3 is CSISVQVQNNEQFF. Written as DNA, the CDR3 is TGCAGCATCTCGGTCCAGGTTCAAAACAATGAGCAGTTCTTC.